This T cell receptor beta chain derives from a study of T cell responses to AZD1222 COVID-19 vaccine. Per germline, CDR1 MNHEY and CDR2 SMNVEV (reference sequence). V lost 5 bases, J lost 10 bases, and 14 bases stayed unmatched. The CDR3 spans 15 residues. Sequencing used immunoSEQ multiplex PCR; TCRdb keeps in-frame clones, though not all of them. The top ten clones hold about 1.1% of a sample with about 160,000 clones, just over 90% of them seen once. Sample: peripheral blood, taken 28 days after the second AZD1222 dose. The TCR comes from an adult who received the AZD1222 COVID-19 vaccine. This chain uses TRBV27 with TRBJ2-3, with 8 bases fitting TRBD1. The DNA for the CDR3 is TGTGCCAGCAGTCTAGGGACAGGTCCCTGGTTACCGCAGTATTTT. This gives the protein CASSLGTGPWLPQYF.